These 23 T cell receptor beta chains originate from one sample sequenced in a study of shared clonotypes between healthy human individuals. Naive CD8 cells, CD45RO-negative and positively selected for CCR7, excluded terminally differentiated effector memory CD45RA+ cells. Sequencing used immunoSEQ multiplex PCR; TCRdb keeps in-frame clones, though not all of them. Of 560,000 or so clones in the sample, about 95% are singletons; the top ten hold about 0.12%. Sequences were obtained from naive CD8+ T cells sorted from blood. All receptors derive from a woman in her 30s in good health.

V usage is TRBV14 and J usage is TRBJ2-7, with 7 bases identical to TRBD1. There are 14 residues in the CDR3. V shed 4 bases, J shed 5 bases, and the junction held 8 bases outside the gene matches. Germline CDR1 reads SGHDN; CDR2 reads FVKESK. The CDR3 DNA follows: TGTGCCAGCAGCCCTCTCCGCACAGGGGACGAGCAGTACTTC. Its protein product is CASSPLRTGDEQYF.

The V call is TRBV4-2, the J call TRBJ1-1, with D uncertain. Germline-derived CDR1 and CDR2 are LGHNA and YNFKEQ. The CDR3 has 13 residues. V was pared by 6 bases and J by 1 base, with 9 bases between. CDR3 in DNA: TGTGCCAGCAGAAGTCCGGGGAACACTGAAGCTTTCTTT. Its translation: CASRSPGNTEAFF.

This chain connects TRBV19 to TRBJ2-5; 8 nucleotides agree with TRBD1. The germline V gene has CDR1 LNHDA and CDR2 SQIVND (reference sequence). The CDR3 has 16 amino acids. V lost 4 bases and J lost 5; bases outside the gene matches: 12. DNA of the CDR3: TGTGCCAGTAGTAAGGGGGACAGGACGAGCTGGGAGACCCAGTACTTC. Protein product: CASSKGDRTSWETQYF.

The rearrangement joins TRBV5-1 to TRBJ2-1, with D tentatively TRBD2 (6 bases). Germline V gene sequence: CDR1 SGHRS, CDR2 YFSETQ. V lost 4 bases and J 10 bases, leaving 12 bases between the germline ends. This CDR3 spans 12 amino acids. The CDR3 region is CASSGGTPEQFF. Here the CDR3 DNA reads TGCGCCAGCAGCGGCGGGACTCCCGAGCAGTTCTTC.

The rearrangement links TRBV6-1 to TRBJ2-3; a possible D gene is TRBD2 (6 bases). The germline gives CDR1 MNHNS, CDR2 SASEGT. The CDR3 loop spans 13 amino acids. V was cut by 8 bases and J by 1 base, with 10 bases left in between. The CDR3 sequence is CASSPGGTDTQYF. In DNA, the CDR3 is TGTGCCAGCTCGCCGGGGGGCACAGATACGCAGTATTTT.

The chain recombines TRBV11-3 with TRBJ2-7, with D possibly TRBD2 on 6 matching bases. With 11 bases removed from V and 5 bases from J, the gap between germline ends came to 25 bases. The CDR3 contains 15 residues. Germline V gives CDR1 SGHNT, CDR2 YENEEA. In DNA form, the CDR3 reads TGTGCCGGCCGTTCAGGGTGGGAGGTTATCCACGAGCAGTACTTC. As protein: CAGRSGWEVIHEQYF.

V is TRBV9 and J is TRBJ2-7, with 9 bases lining up with TRBD2. The CDR3 runs 14 residues. Germline CDR1 SGDLS, CDR2 YYNGEE. V dropped 0 bases and J dropped 6; count of bases not matched to a gene: 4. The CDR3: CASSVGSGRTEQYF. The CDR3 DNA reads TGTGCCAGCAGCGTAGGGAGCGGGAGGACCGAGCAGTACTTC.

The V and J genes are TRBV2 and TRBJ2-5; D may correspond to TRBD1 or TRBD2 (5 bases each). The germline CDR1 and CDR2 sequences are SNHLY and FYNNEI. The CDR3 length is 12 residues. Trimming stripped 8 bases from V and 5 bases from J, with 12 bases between. As DNA, the CDR3 is TGTGCCAGCCCCCCTCGGGGCGAGACCCAGTACTTC. It codes for CASPPRGETQYF.

Remarks on this clone: This sample also contains other DNA sequences that code for the same CDR3. V and J are TRBV28 and TRBJ2-2, with D unresolved. The CDR3 is 12 residues long. V lost 3 bases to trimming and J lost 5 bases, with 4 bases between them. CDR1 is MDHEN, CDR2 SYDVKM, per germline. The CDR3 spells CASSFSTGELFF. CDR3 DNA: TGTGCCAGCAGTTTTTCTACCGGGGAGCTGTTTTTT.

CDR3 sequence: CASSFRATETQYF. In DNA, the CDR3 is TGTGCCAGCAGTTTCCGGGCCACGGAGACCCAGTACTTC. The chain employs TRBV28 and TRBJ2-5; D uncertain. The V end lost 3 bases, the J end lost 5 bases, and 10 bases lay between the germline ends. Germline loops: CDR1 MDHEN, CDR2 SYDVKM. The CDR3 is 13 amino acids. The complete variable domain, with remaining parts taken from reference TRBV28 and TRBJ2-5, reads DVKVTQSSRYLVKRTGEKVFLECVQDMDHENMFWYRQDPGLGLRLIYFSYDVKMKEKGDIPEGYSVSREKKERFSLILESASTNQTSMYLCASSFRATETQYFGPGTRLLVL.

The chain links TRBV6-6 to TRBJ1-1; the match to TRBD1 covers 9 bases. The V gene end was trimmed by 5 bases and the J gene end by 1 base; junction bases not matched to a gene: 5. CDR1 and CDR2 (germline): MNHNY, SVGAGI (reference sequence). This CDR3 contains 15 residues. CDR3 nucleotides: TGTGCCAGCAGTCGGGGACAGGGAAAGAACACTGAAGCTTTCTTT. This translates into CASSRGQGKNTEAFF.

The chain is built from TRBV7-9 and TRBJ2-7; D possibly uses TRBD1 or TRBD2 (6 bases each). The CDR3 totals 13 residues. V was clipped by 5 bases and J by 6 bases, with 14 bases between them. CDR1 SEHNR and CDR2 FQNEAQ come from the germline V gene (reference sequence). The CDR3 nucleotides are TGTGCCAGCAGCCCGGGACGGGGGCTCGAGCAGTACTTC. Its protein is CASSPGRGLEQYF.

The J gene is TRBJ2-7, the V gene TRBV27; D is uncertain. The CDR3 spans 14 residues. V dropped 3 bases and J dropped 1 base, with 10 bases sitting between them. Germline V gives CDR1 MNHEY, CDR2 SMNVEV (reference sequence). CDR3 region: CASSLDHGSYEQYF. The CDR3 DNA follows: TGTGCCAGCAGTTTGGATCACGGATCCTACGAGCAGTACTTC.

The chain recombines TRBV7-9 with TRBJ2-3, with 7 bases fitting TRBD1. V lost 5 bases, J lost 2 bases, and 10 bases stayed unmatched. Germline-derived CDR1 and CDR2 are SEHNR and FQNEAQ (reference sequence). The CDR3 is made up of 16 amino acids. CDR3: CASSLQSGQLTDTQYF. DNA of the CDR3: TGTGCCAGCAGCCTTCAATCGGGACAGCTCACAGATACGCAGTATTTT.

The chain recombines TRBV7-5 with TRBJ2-7. TRBV7-5 is labeled a pseudogene. The length of the CDR3 is 16 residues. CDR3 DNA: TGTGTCAGAAGCTCGATCTCCGGGACGGTCTCCTACGAGCAGTACTTC. As protein: CVRSSISGTVSYEQYF.

The J gene is TRBJ1-2, the V gene TRBV25-1, with D perhaps matching TRBD1 (6 bases). Trimming stripped 7 bases from V and 11 bases from J, with 17 bases between. Germline V gene sequence: CDR1 MGHDK, CDR2 SYGVNS. This CDR3 has 12 amino acids. In DNA form, the CDR3 reads TGTGCCAGCAACCTGCGAGGGGGAGTATACACCTTC. Amino acids: CASNLRGGVYTF.

The chain links TRBV5-6 to TRBJ2-2; a weak D match, TRBD2 (6 bases). The CDR3 is 17 residues long. CDR1 is SGHDT, CDR2 YYEEEE, per germline. Trimming left V 0 bases short and J 4 bases short, with 16 bases between. DNA for the CDR3: TGTGCCAGCAGCTTGGGCCACTTTAGGGGAGGCACCGGGGAGCTGTTTTTT. Protein sequence: CASSLGHFRGGTGELFF. The complete variable domain, with remaining parts taken from reference TRBV5-6 and TRBJ2-2, reads DAGVTQSPTHLIKTRGQQVTLRCSPKSGHDTVSWYQQALGQGPQFIFQYYEEEERQRGNFPDRFSGHQFPNYSSELNVNALLLGDSALYLCASSLGHFRGGTGELFFGEGSRLTVL.

This clone was seen a single time. The V gene is TRBV4-2, the J gene TRBJ1-1; possibly TRBD1 for D (5 bases). V lost 0 bases to trimming and J lost 7 bases, with 12 bases between them. The CDR3 length is 14 residues. CDR1 LGHNA and CDR2 YNFKEQ come from the germline V gene. CDR3 coding DNA: TGTGCCAGCAGCCAAGACGAACAGGTCGATGAAGCTTTCTTT. It is translated as CASSQDEQVDEAFF.

This chain joins TRBV27 and TRBJ1-5; TRBD1 aligns across 8 bases. Germline V gene sequence: CDR1 MNHEY, CDR2 SMNVEV (reference sequence). This CDR3 contains 15 residues. V trimming: 8 bases; J trimming: 0 bases; junction bases outside the gene matches: 6. CDR3 region: CASQDRAYSNQPQHF. The DNA of the CDR3 is TGTGCCAGCCAGGACAGGGCCTATAGCAATCAGCCCCAGCATTTT.

J is TRBJ2-1 and V is TRBV15; weak D call: TRBD2 (6 bases). The germline gives CDR1 LNHNV, CDR2 YYDKDF (reference sequence). With 1 base removed from V and 0 bases from J, the gap between germline ends came to 10 bases. The CDR3 covers 16 residues. CDR3 bases: TGTGCCACCAGCAGAGGTGGAGGGAGCTCCTACAATGAGCAGTTCTTC. Its translation is CATSRGGGSSYNEQFF.

This clone appeared once. V usage is TRBV27 and J usage is TRBJ2-2; D not certain. The germline CDR1 and CDR2 sequences are MNHEY and SMNVEV (reference sequence). V lost 5 bases to trimming and J lost 1 base, with 8 bases between them. The CDR3 has 14 residues. The CDR3 here is CASSPHRNTGELFF. CDR3 coding DNA: TGTGCCAGCAGTCCTCACAGGAACACCGGGGAGCTGTTTTTT.

Worth noting for this clone: A read error may account for a junction end that differs from germline. The chain has TRBV4-1 and TRBJ2-1; D perhaps matches TRBD2 (6 bases). From germline, CDR1 is MGHRA and CDR2 YSYEKL. This CDR3 region has 13 residues. The CDR3 loop is CASSPGLRNGQFF. CDR3 bases: TGCGCCAGCAGCCCGGGACTCCGAAATGGGCAGTTCTTC.

The chain uses TRBV19 and TRBJ1-1; 7 bases align to TRBD1. The CDR3 runs 16 residues. The ends lost 3 bases at V and 7 bases at J; junction bases unmatched: 14. Germline V gives CDR1 LNHDA, CDR2 SQIVND (reference sequence). CDR3 residues: CASSMWAGQAGSEAFF. CDR3 sequence (DNA): TGTGCCAGTAGTATGTGGGCCGGACAGGCGGGAAGTGAAGCTTTCTTT.